Listed here are 9 T cell receptor beta chains from one sample, sequenced in a study of regulatory T cells in long-lasting Graves disease. The time point denotes: persistent/refractory GD, antithyroid drugs over 5 years with positive TRAb. PBMC-extracted RNA yielded the TCR library. For TCR beta, libraries came from iRepertoire HTBI primers and Arm-PCR of CDR3 regions. TCRdb fed the multiplex PCR reads into MiXCR, producing one record per CDR3 protein. The sample lists around 450,000 distinct CDR3 sequences; under 25% were seen once. Sequenced here: peripheral blood mononuclear cells (PBMCs), sampled when the disease was refractory, from a patient treated with antithyroid drugs. These receptors came from a female donor with Graves disease.

The CDR3 DNA follows: TGTGCCAGCAGCCAGGGACAGGGGTCCTACAATGAGCAGTTCTTC. Amino acid sequence: CASSQGQGSYNEQFF. The chain carries TRBV13 and TRBJ2-1, with TRBD1 identical over 10 bases. The V gene end was trimmed by 5 bases and the J gene end by 1 base; junction bases not matched to a gene: 2. The germline V gene has CDR1 PRHDT and CDR2 FYEKMQ (reference sequence). The CDR3 sequence is 15 residues long.

Ten or more counts support this clonotype. The rearrangement uses TRBV24-1 and TRBJ2-5, with D unresolved. Germline values: CDR1 KGHDR, CDR2 SFDVKD. The CDR3 spans 13 residues. With 4 bases removed from V and 0 bases from J, the gap between germline ends came to 5 bases. The CDR3: CATSDVDQETQYF. DNA for the CDR3: TGTGCCACCAGTGACGTTGACCAAGAGACCCAGTACTTC.

This clonotype has a count of ten or more. This chain connects TRBV28 to TRBJ2-7; a possible D gene is TRBD2 (6 bases). The V gene's germline CDR1 is MDHEN and CDR2 SYDVKM. This CDR3 is 14 amino acids long. Trimming took 5 bases from V and 6 from J, leaving 17 bases between them. CDR3 in DNA: TGTGCCAGCAGTCCTCCCGCGGGAAGAGGCGAGCAGTACTTC. Translating it yields CASSPPAGRGEQYF.

The V and J genes are TRBV7-6 and TRBJ2-7, with TRBD2 matching over 7 bases. There are 15 residues in the CDR3. Germline CDR1 SGHVS, CDR2 FNYEAQ. V lost 1 base to trimming and J lost 2 bases; unmatched junction nucleotides: 5. CDR3: CASSLVLGGTYEQYF. Written as DNA, the CDR3 is TGTGCCAGCAGCTTAGTGCTGGGGGGGACCTACGAGCAGTACTTC.

In this sample, this clonotype turned up many times. The rearrangement joins TRBV6-1 to TRBJ1-1, with D tentatively TRBD1 (5 bases). Germline V lookup: CDR1 MNHNS, CDR2 SASEGT. V lost 5 bases, J lost 0 bases, and 16 bases lay in between. The CDR3 sequence is 16 residues long. CDR3 bases: TGTGCCAGCAGTCACCCCCCGGGACGGTTGAACACTGAAGCTTTCTTT. Encoded protein: CASSHPPGRLNTEAFF.

This clonotype appeared a single time. This chain links TRBV20-1 with TRBJ2-5; 8 bases fit TRBD2. Trimming took 0 bases from V and 2 from J; bases not matched to a gene: 2. Looked up from germline, CDR1 is DFQATT and CDR2 is SNEGSKA (reference sequence). CDR3 length equals 14 residues. The CDR3 sequence is CSARDLAGQETQYF. CDR3 DNA: TGCAGTGCTAGAGATTTAGCGGGGCAAGAGACCCAGTACTTC.

There are a few counts of this clonotype. The chain is built from TRBV6-1 and TRBJ1-1; D is uncertain. V lost 7 bases to trimming and J lost 5 bases, with 17 bases between them. CDR1 is MNHNS, CDR2 SASEGT, per germline. The CDR3 consists of 14 residues. CDR3 residues: CASTPRWVGTEAFF. CDR3 coding DNA: TGTGCCAGCACCCCACGCTGGGTGGGGACTGAAGCTTTCTTT.

This clonotype was observed a handful of times. This chain links TRBV7-2 with TRBJ2-7; D not certain. This CDR3 is built from 11 residues. Trimming stripped 5 bases from V and 13 bases from J, with 15 bases between. Germline-derived CDR1 and CDR2 are SGHTA and FQGNSA. The CDR3 region is CASSPLNPLYF. The CDR3 DNA sequence: TGTGCCAGCAGCCCACTAAACCCACTATACTTC.

This clonotype was seen at least ten times. The chain employs TRBV7-2 and TRBJ1-2; D is uncertain. V lost 1 base and J lost 4, with 13 bases in between. CDR1 and CDR2 (germline): SGHTA, FQGNSA. This CDR3 has 15 residues. CDR3 residues: CASSLVPGLVYGYTF. In DNA, the CDR3 is TGTGCCAGCAGCTTAGTCCCTGGACTGGTCTATGGCTACACCTTC.